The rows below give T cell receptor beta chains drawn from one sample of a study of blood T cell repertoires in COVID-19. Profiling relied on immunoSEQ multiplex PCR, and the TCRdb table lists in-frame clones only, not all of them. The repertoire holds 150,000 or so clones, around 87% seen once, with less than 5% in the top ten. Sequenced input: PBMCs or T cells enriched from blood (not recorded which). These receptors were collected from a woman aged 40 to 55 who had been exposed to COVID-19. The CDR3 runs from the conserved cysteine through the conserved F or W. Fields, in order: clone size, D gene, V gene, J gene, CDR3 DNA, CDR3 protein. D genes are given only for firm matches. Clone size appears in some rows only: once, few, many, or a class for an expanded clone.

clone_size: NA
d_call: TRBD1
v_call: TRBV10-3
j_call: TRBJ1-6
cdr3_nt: TGTGCCATCAATCCAGGGGACCGGGACAGACGTAATTCACCCCTCCACTTT
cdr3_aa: CAINPGDRDRRNSPLHF

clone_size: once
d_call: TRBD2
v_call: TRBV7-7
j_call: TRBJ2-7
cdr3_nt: TGTGCCAGCAGCCCCGGGACTAGCGGGATTCCCTACGAGCAGTACTTC
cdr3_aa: CASSPGTSGIPYEQYF

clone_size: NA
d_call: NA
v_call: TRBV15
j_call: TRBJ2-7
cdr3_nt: TGTGCCACCAGCTATCCGGGTTTGTCCTACGAGCAGTACTTC
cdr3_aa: CATSYPGLSYEQYF

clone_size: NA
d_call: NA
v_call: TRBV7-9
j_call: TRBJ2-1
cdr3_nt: TGTGCCAGCAGCTTAGCCGCCCGGGGAGGTGAGCAGTTCTTC
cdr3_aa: CASSLAARGGEQFF

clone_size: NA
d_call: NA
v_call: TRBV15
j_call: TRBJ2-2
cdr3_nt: TGTGCCACCAGCAGAGATCAGAACACCGGGGAGCTGTTTTTT
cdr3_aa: CATSRDQNTGELFF

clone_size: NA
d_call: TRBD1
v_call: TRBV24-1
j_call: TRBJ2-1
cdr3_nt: TGTGCCACCAGTGACCCAACAGGGGGCAACTACAATGAGCAGTTCTTC
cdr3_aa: CATSDPTGGNYNEQFF

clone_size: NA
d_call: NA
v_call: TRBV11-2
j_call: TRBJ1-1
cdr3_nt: TGTGCCAGCAGCTTAGATGCGCAGGGGAACACTGAAGCTTTCTTT
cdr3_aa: CASSLDAQGNTEAFF

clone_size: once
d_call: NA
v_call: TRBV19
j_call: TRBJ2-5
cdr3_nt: TGTGCCAGTAGTATTGGGGCAGGCGGACAGACCCAGTACTTC
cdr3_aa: CASSIGAGGQTQYF

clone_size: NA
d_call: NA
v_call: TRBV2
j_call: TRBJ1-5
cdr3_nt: TGTGCCAGCAGTGGGGCCGCCGTTGGACAGCCCCAGCATTTT
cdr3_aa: CASSGAAVGQPQHF

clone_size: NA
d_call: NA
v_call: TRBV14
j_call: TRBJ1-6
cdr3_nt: TGTGCCAGCAGCCAAGATTCAAATGAGGGAAGGTTTAATTCACCCCTCCACTTT
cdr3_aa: CASSQDSNEGRFNSPLHF

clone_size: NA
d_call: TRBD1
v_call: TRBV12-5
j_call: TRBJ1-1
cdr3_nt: TGTGCTAGTGGGATCCAGGGGGCCCTACGGGCTTTCTTT
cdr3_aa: CASGIQGALRAFF

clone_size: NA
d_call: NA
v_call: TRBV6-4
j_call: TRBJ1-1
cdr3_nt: TGTGCCAGCAGTCCCGAGGGGAACACTGAAGCTTTCTTT
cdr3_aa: CASSPEGNTEAFF

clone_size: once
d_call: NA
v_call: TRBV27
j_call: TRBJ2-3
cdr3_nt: TGTGCCAGCAGTCCTACAGGGTTCTCTAGCACAGATACGCAGTATTTT
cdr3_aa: CASSPTGFSSTDTQYF

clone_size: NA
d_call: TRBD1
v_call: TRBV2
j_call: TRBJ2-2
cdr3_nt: TGTGCCAGCCGGGACAGGGGCCACGCGAACACCGGGGAGCTGTTTTTT
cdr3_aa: CASRDRGHANTGELFF

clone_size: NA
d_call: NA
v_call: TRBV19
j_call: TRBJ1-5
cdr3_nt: TGTGCCAGTAGTATAGCGGTGGCGGGTCAGCCCCAGCATTTT
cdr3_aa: CASSIAVAGQPQHF

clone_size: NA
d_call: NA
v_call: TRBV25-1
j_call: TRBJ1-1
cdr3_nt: TGTGCCAGCAGTCCCCGGCCCGGGTCCCTCAAGACTGAAGCTTTCTTT
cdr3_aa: CASSPRPGSLKTEAFF

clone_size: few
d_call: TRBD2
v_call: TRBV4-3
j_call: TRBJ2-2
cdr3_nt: TGCGCCAGCAGCCAAAGGGCTAGCGGGAGGAGGGGCACCGGGGAGCTGTTTTTT
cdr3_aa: CASSQRASGRRGTGELFF

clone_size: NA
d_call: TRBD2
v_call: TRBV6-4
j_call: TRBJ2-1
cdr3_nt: TGTGCCAGCAGTGTGGCGGGAGGGCCTGGGGGTGAGCAGTTCTTC
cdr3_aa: CASSVAGGPGGEQFF

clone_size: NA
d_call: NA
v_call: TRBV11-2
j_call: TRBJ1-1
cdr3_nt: TGTGCCAGCAGCTCGACAGGGAACACTGAAGCTTTCTTT
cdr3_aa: CASSSTGNTEAFF

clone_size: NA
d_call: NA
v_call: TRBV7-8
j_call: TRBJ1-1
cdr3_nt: TGTGCCAGCAGCTTCGTCCCTCTGAACACTGAAGCTTTCTTT
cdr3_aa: CASSFVPLNTEAFF

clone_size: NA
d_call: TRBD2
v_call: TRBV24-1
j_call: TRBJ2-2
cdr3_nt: TGTGCCATCGGGGGGGACACCGGGGAGCTGTTTTTT
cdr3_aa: CAIGGDTGELFF

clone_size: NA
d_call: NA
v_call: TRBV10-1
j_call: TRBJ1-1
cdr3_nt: TGCGCCAGCAGTGAGTCCGGGACACCTATGAACACTGAAGCTTTCTTT
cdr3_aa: CASSESGTPMNTEAFF

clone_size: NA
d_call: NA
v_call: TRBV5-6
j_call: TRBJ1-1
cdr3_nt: TGTGCCAGCAGCATCAATATCGGCACTGAAGCTTTCTTT
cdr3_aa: CASSINIGTEAFF

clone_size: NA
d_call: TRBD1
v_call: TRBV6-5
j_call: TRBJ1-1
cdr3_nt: TGTGCCAGCTCCCGGGACAGGGTAGGCGCTGAAGCTTTCTTT
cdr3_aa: CASSRDRVGAEAFF

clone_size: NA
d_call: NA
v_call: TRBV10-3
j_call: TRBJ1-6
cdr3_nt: TGTGCTCATCACGCACAGGAGGGTTCACCCCTCCACTTT
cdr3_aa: CAHHAQEGSPLHF

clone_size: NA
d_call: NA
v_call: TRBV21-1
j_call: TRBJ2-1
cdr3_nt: TGTGCCAGCAGCAAAATGAGGAAGCCGACGTTCTTC
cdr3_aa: CASSKMRKPTFF

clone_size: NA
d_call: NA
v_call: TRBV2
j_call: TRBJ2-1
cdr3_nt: TGTGCCAGCAGTGAAGACAGGGCCCAGTTCTTC
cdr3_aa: CASSEDRAQFF

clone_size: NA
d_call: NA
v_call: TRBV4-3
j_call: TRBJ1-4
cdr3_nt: TGCGCCAGCAGCGGAGAAACGGGTCGAAATGAAAAACTGTTTTTT
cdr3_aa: CASSGETGRNEKLFF

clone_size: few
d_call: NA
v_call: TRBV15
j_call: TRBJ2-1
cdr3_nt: TGTGCCACCAGCAGAGATCTTCAGGGGTGGAATGAGCAGTTCTTC
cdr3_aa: CATSRDLQGWNEQFF

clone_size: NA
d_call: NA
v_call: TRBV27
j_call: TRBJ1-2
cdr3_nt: TGTGCCAGCAGTGGGGGGGGAAGTGGCTACACCTTC
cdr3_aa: CASSGGGSGYTF

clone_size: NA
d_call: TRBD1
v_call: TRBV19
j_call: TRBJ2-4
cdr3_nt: TGTGCCAGCTTAGCTCGGACAGGGGGCGGAAACATTCAGTACTTC
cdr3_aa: CASLARTGGGNIQYF

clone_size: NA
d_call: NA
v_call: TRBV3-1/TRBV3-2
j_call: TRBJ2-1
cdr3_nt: TGTGCCAGCGGACCGGGACTCCTAGGCCATGAGCAGTTCTTC
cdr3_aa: CASGPGLLGHEQFF